Each of the 3 T cell receptor beta chains below was sequenced from the same sample in a study of post-analysis software for immune sequencing data. No antigen has been identified for these receptors. Points from the study as a whole: Comparison of patients with controls showed roughly five TRBV segments more frequent in patients, TRBV5-6, TRBV5-1 and TRBV20-1 among them.

Included in the TCR beta cDNA libraries were unique molecular identifiers. A single record per CDR3 protein comes from TCRdb applying MiXCR to the PCR reads. The sample records about 540,000 distinct CDR3 sequences, approximately 34% being singletons. The sequenced sample consisted of blood. These receptors were collected from a girl aged 2-17 years with multiple sclerosis.

This sequence joins TRBV12-3 or TRBV12-4 and TRBJ2-3, with 7 bases identical to TRBD2. With 3 bases clipped from V and 4 bases from J, the junction kept 7 bases outside the gene matches. This CDR3 has 15 residues. In DNA, the CDR3 is TGTGCCAGCAGTTTGTGGGGGGGGACGGCAGATACGCAGTATTTT. Translating it yields CASSLWGGTADTQYF.

There are a few counts of this clonotype. The V gene is TRBV12-3 or TRBV12-4, the J gene TRBJ2-1; TRBD2 might be the D (6 bases). The CDR3 extends over 18 amino acids. Between the trimmed V and J ends, which lost 5 bases and 0 bases, there was a span of 20 bases. CDR3 nucleotides: TGTGCCAGCAGTACGAGGGACTCCAGCCGGAGCTCCTACAATGAGCAGTTCTTC. As protein: CASSTRDSSRSSYNEQFF.

This clonotype was observed once. The V call is TRBV6-5, the J call TRBJ1-5; no reliable D call. V shed 5 bases and J shed 0 bases, with 11 bases lying between them. Germline V gene sequence: CDR1 MNHEY, CDR2 SVGAGI. CDR3 length equals 15 residues. CDR3 protein: CASSLRHTSNQPQHF. The CDR3 bases are TGTGCCAGCAGTCTCCGACACACTAGCAATCAGCCCCAGCATTTT.